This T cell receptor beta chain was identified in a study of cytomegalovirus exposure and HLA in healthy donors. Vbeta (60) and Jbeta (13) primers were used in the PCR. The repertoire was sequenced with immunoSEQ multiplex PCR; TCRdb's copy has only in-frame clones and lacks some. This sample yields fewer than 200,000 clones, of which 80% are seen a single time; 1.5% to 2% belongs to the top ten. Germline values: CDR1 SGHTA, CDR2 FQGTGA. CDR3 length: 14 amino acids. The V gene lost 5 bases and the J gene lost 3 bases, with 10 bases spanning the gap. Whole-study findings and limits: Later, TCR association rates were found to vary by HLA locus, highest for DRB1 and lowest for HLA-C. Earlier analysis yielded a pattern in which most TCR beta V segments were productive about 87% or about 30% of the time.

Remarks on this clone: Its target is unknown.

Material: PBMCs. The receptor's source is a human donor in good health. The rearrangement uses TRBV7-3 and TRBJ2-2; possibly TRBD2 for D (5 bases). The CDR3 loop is CASSLNGDTGELFF. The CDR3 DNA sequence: TGTGCCAGCAGCCTTAACGGGGACACCGGGGAGCTGTTTTTT.